This TCR beta chain was sequenced during a study of blood T cell repertoires in COVID-19. For the study at large: The United States, Italy and Spain were the sources of the acute and convalescent COVID-19 samples. In each case, the material was cDNA or gDNA derived from T cells, B-cell-depleted T cells, or PBMCs.

Authors' processing steps: Reference gene primers were amplified, and this amplification served to estimate nucleated cell counts. The method was immunoSEQ multiplex PCR; TCRdb's version includes in-frame clones alone and lacks a portion of them. V and J calls and clone size are as listed in that table; D and trimming were resolved from the DNA. This table has around 140,000 clones, 82% appearing once. V shed 3 bases and J shed 4 bases, with 16 bases lying between them. The CDR3 has 16 amino acids. The germline V gene has CDR1 LNHDA and CDR2 SQIVND (reference sequence). The sequence was obtained from a human donor with acute or convalescent COVID-19. The donor label of this sample is uncertain. V gene TRBV19 combines with J gene TRBJ1-5; D remains ambiguous. The sample was peripheral blood. CDR3: CASSIPRAGGNQPQHF. The CDR3 nucleotides read TGTGCCAGTAGTATTCCGCGGGCAGGAGGGAATCAGCCCCAGCATTTT.